These 14 T cell receptor beta chains were sequenced from one sample in a study of blood T cell repertoires in COVID-19. TCRdb's copy holds only in-frame clones and misses some; the assay was immunoSEQ multiplex PCR. The data contain approximately 80,000 clones, about 85% of them seen just once; the ten biggest clones take up just over 3%. The material sequenced was peripheral blood. The receptor set was obtained from a woman of 80 years or more with COVID-19, enrolled during active disease.

The chain couples TRBV19 to TRBJ2-3; weak D call: TRBD1 (6 bases). CDR3 size: 14 residues. The germline V and J ends were trimmed by 1 base and 2 bases, with 7 bases remaining between them. The germline CDR1 and CDR2 sequences are LNHDA and SQIVND (reference sequence). CDR3 nucleotides: TGTGCCAGTAGTATAGGGACAGCCACAGATACGCAGTATTTT. Amino acid sequence: CASSIGTATDTQYF.

The chain carries TRBV24-1 and TRBJ2-6, with 9 bases identical to TRBD1. The CDR3 is 18 residues long. Losses at the gene ends were 3 bases for V and 2 bases for J; bases not matched to a gene: 7. CDR1 and CDR2 from the germline V gene are KGHDR and SFDVKD. The CDR3 sequence is CATSDVRDRAAGANVLTF. The CDR3 coding sequence is TGTGCCACCAGTGATGTTCGGGACAGGGCAGCTGGGGCCAACGTCCTGACTTTC.

V gene TRBV7-8 combines with J gene TRBJ1-3; D is unresolved. The CDR3 spans 14 residues. Trimming took off 2 bases at V and 0 bases at J, with 5 bases between the two ends. In germline, CDR1 is SGHVS, CDR2 FQNEAQ. As DNA, the CDR3 is TGTGCCAGCAGCTTACCCTCCTCTGGAAACACCATATATTTT. It encodes CASSLPSSGNTIYF.

The rearrangement uses TRBV2 and TRBJ2-7, with D possibly matching TRBD2 (5 bases). The CDR3 sequence is 16 residues long. V was trimmed by 7 bases and J by 2 bases, leaving 21 bases between them. CDR1 SNHLY and CDR2 FYNNEI come from the germline V gene. The DNA for the CDR3 is TGTGCCAGCACTCGAGGGTCCTGGTACGGCGCCTACGAGCAGTACTTC. This gives the protein CASTRGSWYGAYEQYF.

This rearrangement joins TRBV5-4 to TRBJ2-5; 9 bases align to TRBD1. The CDR3 is 16 amino acids. The junction had 8 bases not matched to a gene; V was cut back by 0 bases and J by 5 bases. The germline V gene has CDR1 SGHNT and CDR2 YYREEE (reference sequence). For the CDR3, the DNA is TGTGCCAGCAGCTTGGGGAGGACAGGGGCATTGGAGACCCAGTACTTC. This gives the protein CASSLGRTGALETQYF.

The genes are TRBV9 and TRBJ1-1, with D uncertain. This CDR3 has 17 amino acids. V lost 3 bases and J lost 0, with 18 bases in between. Germline V gene data show CDR1 as SGDLS and CDR2 as YYNGEE. CDR3 in DNA: TGTGCCAGCAGCGCTCAGCGGTCGGCAACTTTGAACACTGAAGCTTTCTTT. Amino acid sequence: CASSAQRSATLNTEAFF.

The rearrangement joins TRBV6-5 to TRBJ1-1; TRBD1 agrees at 8 bases. Looked up from germline, CDR1 is MNHEY and CDR2 is SVGAGI. This CDR3 contains 14 residues. V was clipped by 6 bases and J by 0 bases; unmatched bases: 3. CDR3 protein: CASRRTGMNTEAFF. CDR3 nucleotides: TGTGCCAGCAGGAGGACAGGGATGAACACTGAAGCTTTCTTT.

About this clone: Other nucleotide sequences from this sample produce the same CDR3. The V call is TRBV19, the J call TRBJ2-3, with D maybe TRBD1 (5 bases). The V gene lost 2 bases and the J gene lost 4 bases, with 7 bases spanning the gap. The length of the CDR3 is 13 residues. Germline loops: CDR1 LNHDA, CDR2 SQIVND (reference sequence). DNA for the CDR3: TGTGCCAGTAGTATACAGGGATCAGATACGCAGTATTTT. This sequence encodes CASSIQGSDTQYF.

This clone was found once. The V and J genes are TRBV30 and TRBJ2-3, with 10 bases matching TRBD2. CDR3 length equals 16 residues. The ends lost 1 base at V and 3 bases at J; junction bases unmatched: 7. CDR1 and CDR2 (germline): GTSNPN, SVGIG (reference sequence). The CDR3: CAWSATWTSGTDTQYF. The CDR3 region has the DNA TGTGCCTGGAGTGCGACGTGGACTAGCGGTACAGATACGCAGTATTTT.

Written as DNA, the CDR3 is TGTGCCATCAGGGAAGACAGGGGTAACACTGAAGCTTTCTTT. It yields the protein CAIREDRGNTEAFF. The chain joins TRBV10-3 to TRBJ1-1; TRBD1 matches 8 bases. The CDR3 has 14 amino acids. Germline V gives CDR1 ENHRY, CDR2 SYGVKD. The junction had 5 bases not matched to a gene; V was cut back by 6 bases and J by 2 bases.

This chain connects TRBV5-6 to TRBJ2-7; TRBD1 is a possible D gene (6 bases). The CDR3 consists of 14 residues. V shed 5 bases and J shed 0 bases, with 12 bases lying between them. Germline V gives CDR1 SGHDT, CDR2 YYEEEE. This CDR3 reads CASRGHPSSYEQYF. As DNA, the CDR3 is TGTGCCAGCAGGGGACACCCGAGCTCCTACGAGCAGTACTTC.

The V and J genes are TRBV30 and TRBJ1-1; 12 nucleotides agree with TRBD1. This CDR3 has 14 residues. Germline V lookup: CDR1 GTSNPN, CDR2 SVGIG (reference sequence). Trimming cost V 0 bases and J 10 bases; bases outside gene matches: 6. The DNA for the CDR3 is TGTGCCTGGAGTGTAGGGACAGGGGGCCGGGGAGCTTTCTTT. It codes for CAWSVGTGGRGAFF.

The rearrangement uses TRBV7-9 and TRBJ2-2; the match to TRBD2 covers 9 bases. The CDR3 is made up of 16 amino acids. CDR1 and CDR2 from the germline V gene are SEHNR and FQNEAQ (reference sequence). After removal of 5 bases from V and 5 bases from J, the junction contained 9 bases not matched to a gene. The CDR3: CASSADLAGRTGELFF. The CDR3 DNA is TGTGCCAGCAGCGCAGACCTAGCGGGGAGGACCGGGGAGCTGTTTTTT.

J is TRBJ1-5 and V is TRBV6-5, with 7 bases lining up with TRBD1. The length of the CDR3 is 15 residues. Germline CDR1 is MNHEY and CDR2 is SVGAGI. Unmatched junction bases numbered 10, after V lost 4 bases and J lost 7 bases. Written as DNA, the CDR3 is TGTGCCAGCAGTTCTCTGACAGGGATCGGCCAGCCCCAGCATTTT. The encoded protein is CASSSLTGIGQPQHF.